Listed here are 30 T cell receptor beta chains from one sample, sequenced in a study of siplizumab effects on memory and regulatory T cells. The table came from immunoSEQ multiplex PCR; TCRdb's copy has only in-frame clones and leaves some out. The table includes 110,000 or so clones, just over 90% detected once. The sequencing input was non-Treg CD4+ T cells sorted from blood. The receptors come from a human donor in good health.

The V and J genes are TRBV6-1 and TRBJ2-5, with 11 nucleotides matching TRBD2. CDR3 size: 15 residues. Trimming took 4 bases from V and 2 from J; bases not matched to a gene: 3. Germline assignment: CDR1 MNHNS and CDR2 SASEGT. The CDR3 protein is CASSGLAGPQETQYF. The DNA of the CDR3 is TGTGCCAGCAGTGGACTAGCGGGGCCGCAAGAGACCCAGTACTTC.

The chain employs TRBV5-4 and TRBJ1-1; 10 bases line up with TRBD1. CDR1 and CDR2 from the germline V gene are SGHNT and YYREEE (reference sequence). This CDR3 contains 15 residues. Germline trimming cut 5 bases from V and 3 bases from J; bases unmatched to any gene: 7. In nucleotides, the CDR3 is TGTGCCAGCAGGGAGGACAGGGGGGCGCACACTGAAGCTTTCTTT. It translates to CASREDRGAHTEAFF. The variable domain in full, completed from reference TRBV5-4 and TRBJ1-1, reads ETGVTQSPTHLIKTRGQQVTLRCSSQSGHNTVSWYQQALGQGPQFIFQYYREEENGRGNFPPRFSGLQFPNYSSELNVNALELDDSALYLCASREDRGAHTEAFFGQGTRLTVV.

This chain uses TRBV10-3 with TRBJ2-5, with D possibly matching TRBD1 (5 bases). CDR3 size: 13 residues. Germline V gives CDR1 ENHRY, CDR2 SYGVKD. The V gene lost 3 bases and the J gene lost 11 bases, with 16 bases spanning the gap. CDR3 sequence: CAISEASTGKQYF. CDR3 DNA: TGTGCCATCAGTGAAGCCTCCACAGGCAAGCAGTACTTC.

The genes are TRBV6-1 and TRBJ1-1; the D gene is possibly TRBD1 (5 bases). The V end lost 9 bases, the J end lost 2 bases, and 16 bases lay between the germline ends. The CDR3 spans 14 residues. Germline-derived CDR1 and CDR2 are MNHNS and SASEGT. The CDR3 bases are TGTGCCAGTGGACCCAGGGAGGGAAACACTGAAGCTTTCTTT. Translation: CASGPREGNTEAFF.

This chain connects TRBV7-3 to TRBJ1-1; possible D gene TRBD1, 5 bases. The CDR3 runs to 14 residues. Trimming removed 0 bases from V and 1 base from J, with 6 bases in between. Germline assignment: CDR1 SGHTA and CDR2 FQGTGA. This CDR3 reads CASSLTGGNTEAFF. CDR3 nucleotides: TGTGCCAGCAGCTTAACCGGGGGGAACACTGAAGCTTTCTTT.

The chain is built from TRBV5-4 and TRBJ1-1; 7 bases match TRBD1. V shed 4 bases and J 8 bases; nucleotides not matched to a gene: 5. The CDR3 totals 12 residues. Germline V gene sequence: CDR1 SGHNT, CDR2 YYREEE (reference sequence). CDR3 DNA sequence: TGTGCCAGCAGCGCATGGGACAGCGAAGCTTTCTTT. It specifies CASSAWDSEAFF.

V gene TRBV10-1 combines with J gene TRBJ2-7; 10 bases are shared with TRBD2. The CDR3 totals 15 residues. The germline CDR1 and CDR2 sequences are WNHNN and SYGVQD (reference sequence). V gave up 10 bases and J gave up 5 bases; unmatched junction bases: 14. In DNA, the CDR3 is TGCGCCAACATCAGCGGGGGGGCCCCAGGACACGAGCAGTACTTC. This encodes CANISGGAPGHEQYF.

V is TRBV28 and J is TRBJ2-5; 9 bases align to TRBD2. From germline, CDR1 is MDHEN and CDR2 SYDVKM. Germline trimming cut 1 base from V and 1 base from J; bases unmatched to any gene: 1. The CDR3 is made up of 15 amino acids. The CDR3 coding sequence is TGTGCCAGCAGTTTATTGCGGGGGGGCCAAGAGACCCAGTACTTC. This gives the protein CASSLLRGGQETQYF.

This sequence joins TRBV9 and TRBJ1-1; tentative D call: TRBD1 (6 bases). Germline loops: CDR1 SGDLS, CDR2 YYNGEE. The CDR3 length is 15 residues. The V and J ends lost 4 bases and 7 bases respectively, with 20 bases between them. The CDR3 loop reads CASSTLSTGSNEAFF. The CDR3, as DNA: TGTGCCAGCAGCACCTTATCCACAGGGAGCAATGAAGCTTTCTTT.

The chain employs TRBV6-4 and TRBJ2-7; TRBD1 is a possible D gene (5 bases). The CDR3 has 13 residues. The V gene's germline CDR1 is MRHNA and CDR2 SNTAGT. Deletions cut 6 bases from V and 9 bases from J, with 18 bases between. CDR3 sequence (DNA): TGTGCCAGCAGCGCTGACAGACCCGTCGGGCAGTACTTC. It specifies CASSADRPVGQYF.

The chain uses TRBV28 and TRBJ1-6; 9 bases line up with TRBD1. Losses at the gene ends were 3 bases for V and 4 bases for J; bases not matched to a gene: 4. Germline CDR1 MDHEN, CDR2 SYDVKM. CDR3 length: 16 amino acids. The CDR3 sequence is CASSFGTGKYNSPLHF. The CDR3 nucleotides are TGTGCCAGCAGTTTTGGGACAGGGAAATATAATTCACCCCTCCACTTT.

The V call is TRBV18, the J call TRBJ1-5; D is unresolved. The germline V and J ends were trimmed by 2 bases and 2 bases, with 7 bases remaining between them. The CDR3 contains 14 residues. Germline lookup yields CDR1 KGHSH and CDR2 LQKENI. For the CDR3, the DNA is TGTGCCAGCTCACCAGACACAGGCAATCAGCCCCAGCATTTT. It codes for CASSPDTGNQPQHF.

This sequence joins TRBV6-6 and TRBJ2-1; 8 bases match TRBD2. Trimming took 0 bases from V and 5 from J; bases not matched to a gene: 6. The length of the CDR3 is 16 residues. The germline V gene has CDR1 MNHNY and CDR2 SVGAGI (reference sequence). CDR3 coding DNA: TGTGCCAGCAGTTACTCCCGCGGGGGGTACAACAATGAGCAGTTCTTC. Protein sequence: CASSYSRGGYNNEQFF.

The CDR3 sequence is CASRPREAYNEQFF. The CDR3 coding sequence is TGTGCCAGCAGACCCAGAGAAGCCTACAATGAGCAGTTCTTC. This chain uses TRBV2 with TRBJ2-1; D is unclear. The CDR3 length is 14 residues. CDR1 and CDR2 from the germline V gene are SNHLY and FYNNEI. Trimming pared 6 bases from V and 2 bases from J, leaving 11 bases between. Variable domain in full (rest from reference TRBV2 and TRBJ2-1): EPEVTQTPSHQVTQMGQEVILRCVPISNHLYFYWYRQILGQKVEFLVSFYNNEISEKSEIFDDQFSVERPDGSNFTLKIRSTKLEDSAMYFCASRPREAYNEQFFGPGTRLTVL.

V gene TRBV10-3 combines with J gene TRBJ2-2; perhaps TRBD2 as D (5 bases). The CDR3 loop spans 14 amino acids. Trimming removed 2 bases at V and 7 bases at J, with 11 bases between. Germline values: CDR1 ENHRY, CDR2 SYGVKD. CDR3 residues: CAISETSGFGELFF. The CDR3 coding sequence is TGTGCCATCAGTGAGACCTCGGGGTTCGGGGAGCTGTTTTTT.

This clone appeared once. V and J are TRBV6-1 and TRBJ1-4; TRBD1 matches at 8 bases. J was trimmed by 7 bases and V by 8 bases; bases with no gene match: 3. The CDR3 spans 12 residues. Germline V gene data show CDR1 as MNHNS and CDR2 as SASEGT. The CDR3 sequence is CASRTGSEKLFF. In nucleotides, the CDR3 is TGTGCCAGCCGGACAGGGAGTGAAAAACTGTTTTTT.

The V gene is TRBV10-3, the J gene TRBJ1-1; D not resolved. This CDR3 contains 13 residues. V was shortened by 9 bases and J by 0 bases, with 11 bases between the two germline ends. Germline CDR1 reads ENHRY; CDR2 reads SYGVKD. CDR3 loop: CAILDGMNTEAFF. The CDR3 DNA follows: TGTGCCATACTAGACGGAATGAACACTGAAGCTTTCTTT.

V and J are TRBV5-7 and TRBJ1-4; the match to TRBD1 covers 7 bases. TRBV5-7 is filed as an ORF, its function uncertain. The trim removed 0 bases at V and 8 bases at J, leaving 16 bases unmatched. The CDR3 spans 18 residues. CDR3 sequence: CASSLANPHRGRREKLFF. The CDR3, as DNA: TGTGCCAGCAGCTTGGCCAACCCTCACAGGGGTCGGCGGGAAAAACTGTTTTTT.

The rearrangement joins TRBV7-9 to TRBJ2-7; TRBD2 matches 8 bases. Losses at the gene ends were 1 base for V and 2 bases for J; bases not matched to a gene: 4. The CDR3 is made up of 15 amino acids. CDR1 SEHNR and CDR2 FQNEAQ come from the germline V gene (reference sequence). DNA for the CDR3: TGTGCCAGCAGCTTAGGACTAGCGCTAACCTACGAGCAGTACTTC. It is translated as CASSLGLALTYEQYF.

In its sample, this clone was seen a few times. V is TRBV5-1 and J is TRBJ1-6; tentatively, D is TRBD1 (6 bases). Trimming stripped 4 bases from V and 10 bases from J, with 21 bases between. The CDR3 has 16 amino acids. Germline CDR1 reads SGHRS; CDR2 reads YFSETQ. CDR3 sequence reads: CASSLLWAGEGSPLHF. In DNA, the CDR3 is TGCGCCAGCAGCCTGCTTTGGGCAGGGGAGGGATCACCCCTCCACTTT.

CDR3 loop: CASSFFGQGRDNEQFF. DNA of the CDR3: TGCGCCAGCAGCTTCTTCGGGCAGGGACGGGACAATGAGCAGTTCTTC. The chain joins TRBV5-1 to TRBJ2-1, with D possibly being TRBD1 or TRBD2 (5 bases each). Trimming removed 2 bases at V and 5 bases at J, with 17 bases between. The CDR3 extends over 16 amino acids. The V gene's germline CDR1 is SGHRS and CDR2 YFSETQ.

This chain links TRBV5-4 with TRBJ1-2; D gene uncertain. The germline V gene encodes CDR1 SGHNT and CDR2 YYREEE (reference sequence). The CDR3 has 13 residues. V lost 2 bases and J lost 0, with 5 bases in between. CDR3 sequence: CASSLTANYGYTF. The CDR3 DNA sequence: TGTGCCAGCAGCTTAACAGCTAACTATGGCTACACCTTC.

The chain couples TRBV5-1 to TRBJ1-6, with TRBD1 matching over 10 bases. The J segment lost 7 bases and the V segment lost 2 bases, leaving 3 bases of the junction unmatched. This CDR3 is 15 amino acids long. CDR1 SGHRS and CDR2 YFSETQ come from the germline V gene. The CDR3 DNA follows: TGCGCCAGCAGCTTCGGGACAGGGGAGAATTCACCCCTCCACTTT. Amino acid sequence: CASSFGTGENSPLHF. The full variable domain, rest sourced from reference TRBV5-1 and TRBJ1-6, is KAGVTQTPRYLIKTRGQQVTLSCSPISGHRSVSWYQQTPGQGLQFLFEYFSETQRNKGNFPGRFSGRQFSNSRSEMNVSTLELGDSALYLCASSFGTGENSPLHFGNGTRLTVT.

The V and J genes are TRBV6-1 and TRBJ2-1; the match to TRBD1 covers 10 bases. V was clipped by 4 bases and J by 1 base; unmatched bases: 4. CDR1 and CDR2 from the germline V gene are MNHNS and SASEGT. The length of the CDR3 is 16 residues. In DNA, the CDR3 is TGTGCCAGCAGTGGGGGACAGGGGCTGTCCTACAATGAGCAGTTCTTC. Protein: CASSGGQGLSYNEQFF.

The gene calls are TRBV4-2 and TRBJ1-2; tentative D call: TRBD1 (6 bases). Germline V CDR1 and CDR2: LGHNA, YNFKEQ. This CDR3 has 24 residues. Trimming shortened V by 1 base and J by 1 base, and 37 bases separated the two germline ends. In DNA, the CDR3 is TGTGCCAGCAGCCAAGTAGGCATAGAGGGGGGTTTAACTACAGGGCAGGGGTTTAACTATGGCTACACCTTC. Translating it yields CASSQVGIEGGLTTGQGFNYGYTF.

The chain links TRBV6-1 to TRBJ2-7, with TRBD1 matching over 7 bases. Trimming removed 4 bases from V and 5 bases from J; junction bases left unmatched: 8. Germline CDR1 and CDR2: MNHNS and SASEGT. The CDR3 spans 14 residues. The CDR3 nucleotides are TGTGCCAGCAGTGGGAGACAGGGCGGCGACGAGCAGTACTTC. This encodes CASSGRQGGDEQYF.

This CDR3 reads CASSEMANYGYTF. CDR3 DNA sequence: TGTGCCAGCAGTGAAATGGCAAACTATGGCTACACCTTC. V usage is TRBV2 and J usage is TRBJ1-2, with D unresolved. V lost 2 bases to trimming and J lost 2 bases, with 6 bases between them. CDR1 is SNHLY, CDR2 FYNNEI, per germline. The CDR3 covers 13 residues.

The chain joins TRBV4-2 to TRBJ1-2; 9 nucleotides match TRBD1. The germline CDR1 and CDR2 sequences are LGHNA and YNFKEQ. V dropped 0 bases and J dropped 7; count of bases not matched to a gene: 6. This CDR3 comprises 15 residues. CDR3 sequence reads: CASSQEIQGAVGYTF. CDR3 nucleotides: TGTGCCAGCAGCCAAGAGATACAGGGGGCCGTTGGCTACACCTTC.

The rearrangement joins TRBV5-4 to TRBJ1-2, with 7 nucleotides matching TRBD1. Looked up from germline, CDR1 is SGHNT and CDR2 is YYREEE (reference sequence). This CDR3 comprises 16 residues. V was clipped by 4 bases and J by 5 bases; unmatched bases: 14. CDR3 coding DNA: TGTGCCAGCAGCCCACTAACAGGGGTCAGCGGGTATGGCTACACCTTC. It is translated as CASSPLTGVSGYGYTF.

This sequence joins TRBV15 and TRBJ1-1; D unclear. Germline assignment: CDR1 LNHNV and CDR2 YYDKDF (reference sequence). V dropped 2 bases and J dropped 0 bases, with 10 bases sitting between them. This CDR3 region has 15 residues. CDR3 bases: TGTGCCACCAGCAGAAAGGTGCAAATGAACACTGAAGCTTTCTTT. It codes for CATSRKVQMNTEAFF.